Below, 30 T cell receptor beta chains from the same sample are listed, as sequenced in a study of blood T cell repertoires in COVID-19. The method was immunoSEQ multiplex PCR; TCRdb's version includes in-frame clones alone and lacks a portion of them. The top ten hold more than 9% of the sample, which has 250,000 or so clones, about 84% seen once. The sample consisted of peripheral blood. Every receptor here comes from an elderly man with acute or convalescent COVID-19.

The chain recombines TRBV14 with TRBJ2-1; weak D call: TRBD2 (6 bases). Germline assignment: CDR1 SGHDN and CDR2 FVKESK. V lost 4 bases and J 10 bases, leaving 8 bases between the germline ends. CDR3 length: 11 residues. The CDR3 DNA reads as TGTGCCAGCAGCCTAGGAGGGGAGCAGTTCTTC. Translated, it gives CASSLGGEQFF.

The chain recombines TRBV28 with TRBJ1-5; 7 bases are a match to TRBD1. Losses at the gene ends were 6 bases for V and 4 bases for J; bases not matched to a gene: 9. This CDR3 contains 15 residues. Germline CDR1 and CDR2: MDHEN and SYDVKM. The CDR3 region has the DNA TGTGCCAGCAGCCAGCCAGGGGGAAGAAATCAGCCCCAGCATTTT. It translates to CASSQPGGRNQPQHF.

The chain is built from TRBV28 and TRBJ1-2, with TRBD1 matching 9 bases. CDR1 is MDHEN and CDR2 is SYDVKM in the germline V gene. V trimming: 7 bases; J trimming: 6 bases; junction bases outside the gene matches: 12. The CDR3 has 15 residues. CDR3 sequence: CASTPWDRVSDGYTF. In DNA form, the CDR3 reads TGTGCCAGCACTCCTTGGGACAGGGTCTCGGATGGCTACACCTTC.

This clone was seen once. The CDR3 coding sequence is TGCAGTGCTAGTGGGCAGTTGGGACTAGCAGCGCAGTTCTTC. Translated, it gives CSASGQLGLAAQFF. The rearrangement links TRBV20-1 to TRBJ2-1; 9 bases fit TRBD2. This CDR3 contains 14 residues. Trimming took 3 bases from V and 12 from J; bases not matched to a gene: 12. Germline CDR1 is DFQATT and CDR2 is SNEGSKA (reference sequence).

V gene TRBV5-6 combines with J gene TRBJ2-3; 12 bases match TRBD2. In germline, CDR1 is SGHDT, CDR2 YYEEEE. After removal of 6 bases from V and 1 base from J, the junction contained 3 bases not matched to a gene. The CDR3 sequence is 15 residues long. CDR3 region: CASNLAGGGTDTQYF. In DNA, the CDR3 is TGTGCCAGCAACCTAGCGGGGGGGGGCACAGATACGCAGTATTTT.

The V call is TRBV5-1, the J call TRBJ2-3; D ambiguous. V was clipped by 0 bases and J by 0 bases, with 11 bases between them. In germline, CDR1 is SGHRS, CDR2 YFSETQ. The CDR3 consists of 16 residues. CDR3 DNA: TGCGCCAGCAGCTTGGGGGCGAGCTCTAGCACAGATACGCAGTATTTT. It specifies CASSLGASSSTDTQYF.

This clone was found a few times. The V gene is TRBV25-1, the J gene TRBJ1-1; possibly TRBD1 for D (5 bases). The CDR3 length is 14 residues. The germline gives CDR1 MGHDK, CDR2 SYGVNS. Trimming stripped 5 bases from V and 2 bases from J, with 12 bases between. CDR3 sequence (DNA): TGTGCCAGCAGTCCCGGGGGGGGAAACACTGAAGCTTTCTTT. This translates into CASSPGGGNTEAFF.

J is TRBJ2-1 and V is TRBV6-5; D is uncertain. CDR1 and CDR2 (germline): MNHEY, SVGAGI. This CDR3 has 11 amino acids. With 2 bases removed from V and 13 bases from J, the gap between germline ends came to 9 bases. In DNA, the CDR3 is TGTGCCAGCAGTTACAATAGTATTCAGTTCTTC. Translated: CASSYNSIQFF.

The chain is built from TRBV18 and TRBJ1-4, with TRBD1 matching 9 bases. Losses at the gene ends were 1 base for V and 6 bases for J; bases not matched to a gene: 3. Germline assignment: CDR1 KGHSH and CDR2 LQKENI. The CDR3 totals 15 residues. The chain's CDR3 is CASSPLTGGDEKLFF. The CDR3 DNA sequence: TGTGCCAGCTCACCACTTACAGGGGGCGATGAAAAACTGTTTTTT.

The V gene is TRBV28, the J gene TRBJ1-2; D is unresolved. Germline CDR1 MDHEN, CDR2 SYDVKM. V was trimmed by 2 bases and J by 2 bases, leaving 9 bases between them. The CDR3 is 14 residues long. This chain's CDR3 is CASSLGQSNYGYTF. CDR3 bases: TGTGCCAGCAGTTTAGGGCAATCAAACTATGGCTACACCTTC.

This chain connects TRBV27 to TRBJ2-2, with D possibly TRBD1 on 5 matching bases. The CDR3 spans 14 residues. Germline V gene lookup returns CDR1 MNHEY and CDR2 SMNVEV (reference sequence). V shed 6 bases and J shed 1 base, with 9 bases lying between them. The CDR3 region is CASSGQGNTGELFF. The CDR3 coding sequence is TGTGCCAGCAGCGGGCAGGGGAACACCGGGGAGCTGTTTTTT.

The chain carries TRBV4-3 and TRBJ2-2; 8 nucleotides line up with TRBD2. Germline V CDR1 and CDR2: LGHNA, YSLEER. The CDR3 spans 15 residues. J lost 6 bases, V lost 3 bases, and 6 bases had no gene match. This CDR3 is CASSHPGGVAGELFF. In DNA, the CDR3 is TGCGCCAGCAGCCACCCGGGGGGGGTCGCCGGGGAGCTGTTTTTT.

V is TRBV6-2 or TRBV6-3 and J is TRBJ1-2; 8 bases agree with TRBD1. Germline V gene lookup returns CDR1 MNHEY and CDR2 SVGEGT. V gave up 6 bases and J gave up 7 bases; unmatched junction bases: 10. The CDR3 covers 14 residues. The CDR3, as DNA: TGTGCCAGCAGCCCAGGGGGCCTAATAGGTGGCTACACCTTC. Translating gives CASSPGGLIGGYTF.

There are a few counts of this clone. This chain uses TRBV23-1 with TRBJ1-5, with a possible D match to TRBD1 (6 bases). TRBV23-1 counts as an open reading frame of uncertain function. Trimming cost V 4 bases and J 3 bases, with 10 bases left between them. CDR3 length equals 14 residues. CDR3: CASSPGEVNQPQHF. CDR3 bases: TGCGCCAGCAGTCCAGGGGAAGTCAATCAGCCCCAGCATTTT.

The chain joins TRBV19 to TRBJ1-1; 9 bases map to TRBD1. Germline V gene data show CDR1 as LNHDA and CDR2 as SQIVND (reference sequence). CDR3 length: 15 residues. V was clipped by 2 bases and J by 6 bases; unmatched bases: 7. The CDR3 sequence: CASSIYRGRKSEAFF. The CDR3 DNA follows: TGTGCCAGTAGTATATACAGGGGGCGAAAGTCTGAAGCTTTCTTT.

In nucleotides, the CDR3 is TGTGCCAGCAGCCCTGGACACCTGAACACTGAAGCTTTCTTT. This encodes CASSPGHLNTEAFF. V is TRBV14 and J is TRBJ1-1, with D possibly being TRBD1 (5 bases). CDR1 and CDR2 from the germline V gene are SGHDN and FVKESK. Between the trimmed V and J ends, which lost 4 bases and 0 bases, there was a span of 9 bases. CDR3 length equals 14 residues.

This chain connects TRBV19 to TRBJ2-3; the match to TRBD1 covers 7 bases. V was clipped by 2 bases and J by 5 bases; unmatched bases: 7. This CDR3 has 15 amino acids. Germline-derived CDR1 and CDR2 are LNHDA and SQIVND (reference sequence). The chain's CDR3 is CASSIRQGVQDTQYF. The CDR3 DNA sequence: TGTGCCAGTAGTATAAGGCAGGGGGTACAAGATACGCAGTATTTT.

This clone was detected once. The chain is built from TRBV19 and TRBJ1-1; weak D call: TRBD1 (6 bases). Germline values: CDR1 LNHDA, CDR2 SQIVND (reference sequence). With 5 bases removed from V and 10 bases from J, the gap between germline ends came to 14 bases. The CDR3 length is 12 residues. CDR3 coding DNA: TGTGCCAGTAGTCCCTCTAGGGGGACAGCTTTCTTT. Translation: CASSPSRGTAFF.

This sequence joins TRBV28 and TRBJ2-6; a possible D gene is TRBD2 (5 bases). This CDR3 is 14 amino acids long. The germline V gene encodes CDR1 MDHEN and CDR2 SYDVKM. Trimming removed 5 bases at V and 4 bases at J, with 9 bases between. This CDR3 is CASSLSGGANVLTF. CDR3 DNA: TGTGCCAGCAGTCTCAGCGGAGGGGCCAACGTCCTGACTTTC.

The chain recombines TRBV2 with TRBJ1-1; D may be TRBD1 (6 bases). This CDR3 contains 14 residues. Germline CDR1 and CDR2: SNHLY and FYNNEI. V dropped 7 bases and J dropped 2 bases, with 14 bases sitting between them. The CDR3 loop reads CASISGQINTEAFF. The CDR3 coding sequence is TGTGCCAGCATAAGCGGACAGATAAACACTGAAGCTTTCTTT.

V gene TRBV5-6 combines with J gene TRBJ2-5; 9 positions agree with TRBD2. CDR3 length: 15 residues. Trimming at V came to 2 bases and at J to 7 bases, leaving 9 bases not matched to a gene. Germline CDR1 reads SGHDT; CDR2 reads YYEEEE. The CDR3 DNA reads as TGTGCCAGCAGCTTTGGGACTAGCAGGTTGAGGACCCAGTACTTC. As protein: CASSFGTSRLRTQYF. Full variable domain (rest looked up from reference TRBV5-6 and TRBJ2-5): DAGVTQSPTHLIKTRGQQVTLRCSPKSGHDTVSWYQQALGQGPQFIFQYYEEEERQRGNFPDRFSGHQFPNYSSELNVNALLLGDSALYLCASSFGTSRLRTQYFGPGTRLLVL.

This clone was counted a single time. The V call is TRBV28, the J call TRBJ2-1; 7 bases match TRBD1. Unmatched junction bases numbered 7, after V lost 3 bases and J lost 2 bases. CDR3 length equals 16 residues. Germline-derived CDR1 and CDR2 are MDHEN and SYDVKM. In DNA, the CDR3 is TGTGCCAGCAGTTTCAGCGCGACAGGGCCCTACAATGAGCAGTTCTTC. Translated, it gives CASSFSATGPYNEQFF. Supplemented by reference TRBV28 and TRBJ2-1, the full variable domain reads DVKVTQSSRYLVKRTGEKVFLECVQDMDHENMFWYRQDPGLGLRLIYFSYDVKMKEKGDIPEGYSVSREKKERFSLILESASTNQTSMYLCASSFSATGPYNEQFFGPGTRLTVL.

This chain connects TRBV18 to TRBJ1-5, with TRBD1 as a possible D gene (6 bases). The CDR3 length is 14 residues. Looked up from germline, CDR1 is KGHSH and CDR2 is LQKENI. The germline V and J ends were trimmed by 6 bases and 3 bases, with 12 bases remaining between them. The CDR3 region is CASSQGHSNQPQHF. The DNA of the CDR3 is TGTGCCAGCTCCCAGGGACACTCCAATCAGCCCCAGCATTTT.

The CDR3 reads CAIPRGFGYGYTF. The DNA of the CDR3 is TGTGCCATCCCCCGCGGCTTCGGCTATGGCTACACCTTC. This chain connects TRBV28 to TRBJ1-2; D not certain. Germline loops: CDR1 MDHEN, CDR2 SYDVKM. V dropped 10 bases and J dropped 4 bases, with 16 bases sitting between them. The CDR3 contains 13 residues.

The rearrangement uses TRBV5-6 and TRBJ2-2, with no clear D. Germline V CDR1 and CDR2: SGHDT, YYEEEE. This CDR3 region has 14 residues. Trimming left V 2 bases short and J 3 bases short, with 8 bases between. Here the CDR3 reads CASSFGAYTGELFF. The CDR3 DNA is TGTGCCAGCAGCTTCGGTGCCTACACCGGGGAGCTGTTTTTT.

This clone was picked up one time. The DNA of the CDR3 is TGTGCCAGCAGCTTAGTGGGTGGCGGATACAATGAGCAGTTCTTC. Protein: CASSLVGGGYNEQFF. V usage is TRBV11-2 and J usage is TRBJ2-1; D is ambiguous. The CDR3 is 15 residues long. Trimming removed 1 base from V and 4 bases from J, with 11 bases in between. Germline CDR1 is SGHAT and CDR2 is FQNNGV.

This clone occurred a few times. The chain is built from TRBV5-4 and TRBJ2-1; 7 nucleotides match TRBD2. CDR3 length: 15 amino acids. Trimming cost V 5 bases and J 1 base; bases outside gene matches: 6. The germline CDR1 and CDR2 sequences are SGHNT and YYREEE (reference sequence). The CDR3 here is CASSPWGGSYNEQFF. The CDR3 DNA sequence: TGTGCCAGCAGTCCATGGGGGGGTTCCTACAATGAGCAGTTCTTC.

This rearrangement joins TRBV28 to TRBJ2-1, with TRBD1 matching 7 bases. This CDR3 contains 14 residues. CDR1 MDHEN and CDR2 SYDVKM come from the germline V gene. Unmatched junction bases numbered 5, after V lost 5 bases and J lost 4 bases. CDR3 sequence: CASSTGTVYNEQFF. CDR3 nucleotide sequence: TGTGCCAGCAGTACCGGGACAGTATACAATGAGCAGTTCTTC.

V gene TRBV5-4 combines with J gene TRBJ2-1, with a weak D call TRBD2 (5 bases). The CDR3 contains 17 residues. Trimming cost V 3 bases and J 7 bases, with 23 bases left between them. Germline CDR1 and CDR2: SGHNT and YYREEE (reference sequence). CDR3 sequence: CASSSRLGLASVNEQFF. As DNA, the CDR3 is TGTGCCAGCAGCTCGCGCCTGGGTCTAGCATCGGTAAATGAGCAGTTCTTC.

The chain couples TRBV5-4 to TRBJ1-1; D ambiguous. The CDR3 is made up of 13 amino acids. Looked up from germline, CDR1 is SGHNT and CDR2 is YYREEE (reference sequence). V lost 7 bases to trimming and J lost 3 bases, with 13 bases between them. CDR3 DNA sequence: TGTGCCAGCCTCCCTCCGGGTGACACTGAAGCTTTCTTT. It is translated as CASLPPGDTEAFF.